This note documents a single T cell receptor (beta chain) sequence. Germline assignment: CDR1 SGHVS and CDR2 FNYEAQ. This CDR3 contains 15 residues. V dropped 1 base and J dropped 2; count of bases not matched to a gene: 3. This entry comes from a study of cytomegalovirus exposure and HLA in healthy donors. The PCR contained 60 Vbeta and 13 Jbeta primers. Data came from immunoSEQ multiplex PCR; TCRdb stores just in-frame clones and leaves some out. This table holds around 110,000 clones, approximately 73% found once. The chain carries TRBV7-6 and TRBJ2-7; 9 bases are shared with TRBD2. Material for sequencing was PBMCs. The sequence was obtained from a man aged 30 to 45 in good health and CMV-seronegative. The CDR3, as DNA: TGTGCCAGCAGCTTAGAAGCGGGAGGCACCTACGAGCAGTACTTC. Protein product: CASSLEAGGTYEQYF.